Listed below are T cell receptor beta chains from one sample, sequenced in a study of metastatic and nonmetastatic thyroid tumors. TCRdb re-called clones from the PCR reads using MiXCR. Counted here are about 38,000 clones, roughly 50% occurring once; the ten biggest clones make up roughly 25%. Sequenced material: tumor tissue. These receptors originate from a male donor with papillary thyroid cancer or a benign thyroid nodule (not recorded which). Some clones in this sample may be carry-over from other donors' samples. CDR3s include the opening cysteine and the closing phenylalanine or tryptophan. Fields, in order: J gene, V gene, CDR3 protein.

J: TRBJ1-2
V: TRBV30
CDR3: CAWSVRGQGEGYTF

J: TRBJ1-1
V: TRBV2
CDR3: CASSGGRSMNTEAFF

J: TRBJ2-1
V: TRBV5-1
CDR3: CASRIGPAGINEQFF

J: TRBJ1-5
V: TRBV3-1
CDR3: CASSLGTGDIGNQPQHF

J: TRBJ2-1
V: TRBV6-1
CDR3: CASTTQGRLEFF

J: TRBJ2-3
V: TRBV6-4
CDR3: CASSDATSGADTQYF

J: TRBJ2-2
V: TRBV3-1
CDR3: CASSQGTGDGGELFF

J: TRBJ1-2
V: TRBV15
CDR3: CATSSGQQGYTF

J: TRBJ2-7
V: TRBV3-1
CDR3: CASSSSGTSSYEQYF

J: TRBJ1-2
V: TRBV19
CDR3: CASSGGAWVGGGYGYTF

J: TRBJ2-3
V: TRBV20-1
CDR3: CSARDSGAGTDTQYF

J: TRBJ2-1
V: TRBV12-3/TRBV12-4
CDR3: CASRTSGGRYNEQFF

J: TRBJ1-2
V: TRBV11-2
CDR3: CASSPIGGRFVGYTF

J: TRBJ2-2
V: TRBV6-2/TRBV6-3
CDR3: CASSSPGYKDTGELFF

J: TRBJ1-5
V: TRBV5-4
CDR3: CASSLLGQPQHF

J: TRBJ1-4
V: TRBV6-1
CDR3: CASSEGQGWGEKLFF

J: TRBJ2-7
V: TRBV5-1
CDR3: CASSLRLAGAYEQYF

J: TRBJ1-1
V: TRBV12-3/TRBV12-4
CDR3: CASSREYDPEAFF

J: TRBJ1-2
V: TRBV20-1
CDR3: CSASSARGGARFNYGYTF

J: TRBJ2-7
V: TRBV4-1
CDR3: CASSQEAGSFTYEQYF

J: TRBJ2-1
V: TRBV12-3/TRBV12-4
CDR3: CASSQSSGRGNEQFF

J: TRBJ2-1
V: TRBV19
CDR3: CASRIAGGGLGEQFF

J: TRBJ2-1
V: TRBV24-1
CDR3: CATSGGQGPGYEQFF

J: TRBJ2-7
V: TRBV5-1
CDR3: CASSLAGGTSVYEQYF

J: TRBJ1-6
V: TRBV19
CDR3: CASSAGQGVYNSPLHF

J: TRBJ1-3
V: TRBV11-3
CDR3: CASSLRRSAGNTIYF

J: TRBJ2-7
V: TRBV4-1
CDR3: CASSQDFRGNGREQYF

J: TRBJ1-2
V: TRBV5-1
CDR3: CASSSQPGPDGYTF

J: TRBJ2-7
V: TRBV30
CDR3: CAWSEDRLNEQYF

J: TRBJ2-1
V: TRBV6-5
CDR3: CASSYALALNNEQFF

J: TRBJ1-1
V: TRBV20-1
CDR3: CSARSGGGEAEAFF

J: TRBJ2-3
V: TRBV5-1
CDR3: CASGLDSSSTDTQYF

J: TRBJ2-7
V: TRBV28
CDR3: CASRSGTSYEQYF

J: TRBJ2-1
V: TRBV11-2
CDR3: CASSSTSGPGNEQFF

J: TRBJ2-5
V: TRBV20-1
CDR3: CSARGTTWRETQYF

J: TRBJ2-7
V: TRBV7-2
CDR3: CASSKQASPSYEQYF

J: TRBJ1-2
V: TRBV12-3/TRBV12-4
CDR3: CASSLGVANYGYTF

J: TRBJ1-2
V: TRBV6-1
CDR3: CASTGQGAYGYTF

J: TRBJ1-2
V: TRBV4-2
CDR3: CASSPVRYRGRGYGYTF

J: TRBJ1-2
V: TRBV7-9
CDR3: CASSLITGARGYTF

J: TRBJ2-1
V: TRBV9
CDR3: CASSPAYRGNEQFF

J: TRBJ2-7
V: TRBV2
CDR3: CASSEGYERYF

J: TRBJ2-7
V: TRBV20-1
CDR3: CSALDYSSYEQYF

J: TRBJ1-2
V: TRBV20-1
CDR3: CSAGGDRDSGYTF

J: TRBJ2-5
V: TRBV5-1
CDR3: CASNRDPAAETQYF

J: TRBJ1-5
V: TRBV7-2
CDR3: CASSSELKPQHF

J: TRBJ1-3
V: TRBV18
CDR3: CASSPRTDGNTIYF

J: TRBJ1-2
V: TRBV6-1
CDR3: CASSSTGGGTNYGYTF

J: TRBJ1-2
V: TRBV15
CDR3: CATSRDHPYGYTF

J: TRBJ2-7
V: TRBV20-1
CDR3: CSSGTGGEQYF

J: TRBJ2-1
V: TRBV6-1
CDR3: CASNTGLAGGNEQFF

J: TRBJ2-7
V: TRBV30
CDR3: CAWSRGGYYEQYF

J: TRBJ2-1
V: TRBV11-2
CDR3: CASSIRPSGITTNEQFF

J: TRBJ2-1
V: TRBV7-3
CDR3: CASSLNSGQGRVEQFF